The TCR beta chain under discussion was sequenced for a study of cytomegalovirus exposure and HLA in healthy donors. The table lists this clone with a few counts. Researchers ran the PCR with 60 Vbeta and 13 Jbeta primers. The assay was immunoSEQ multiplex PCR, and TCRdb's table has in-frame clones only and misses some. Here the sample spans 110,000 or so clones, roughly three quarters being singletons. CDR3 length: 13 residues. The trim removed 5 bases at V and 4 bases at J, leaving 3 bases unmatched. Looked up from germline, CDR1 is MRHNA and CDR2 is SNTAGT. Sequences were obtained from PBMCs. The rearrangement joins TRBV6-4 to TRBJ1-2; 8 nucleotides align to TRBD1. The origin of this receptor is a man between 25 and 39 years old in good health and CMV-seronegative. CDR3 region: CASSIDRGYGYTF. The CDR3 DNA is TGTGCCAGCAGTATCGACAGGGGCTATGGCTACACCTTC.